This T cell receptor beta chain was documented in a study of T cells after yellow fever vaccination. The study's findings and limits: A large majority of primary-vaccination clones showed up again after the booster (about 97% CD4, 75% to 90% CD8).

TCRdb passed the 5' RACE reads through MiXCR, listing each CDR3 protein once. The sample lists about 630,000 distinct CDR3 sequences, over 9% occurring once. Germline trimming cut 3 bases from V and 2 bases from J; bases unmatched to any gene: 3. The CDR3 consists of 15 residues. Looked up from germline, CDR1 is KGHSH and CDR2 is LQKENI. This clonotype has just a few counts. The antigen remains unidentified. Sequences were derived from PBMCs, sampled on the day of the yellow fever booster vaccination. The receptor comes from a man aged 30-40 years who received the YFV17D yellow fever vaccine. This rearrangement joins TRBV18 to TRBJ1-1; 10 positions match TRBD1. The CDR3 region is CASSPGQGINTEAFF. In DNA, the CDR3 is TGTGCCAGCTCACCGGGACAGGGGATCAACACTGAAGCTTTCTTT.